This entry lists 4 T cell receptor beta chains sequenced from one sample in a study of neurological immune-mediated disorders. TCRdb used MiXCR to reprocess the 5' RACE reads, holding one entry per CDR3 protein. Seen here are 50,000 to 70,000 distinct CDR3 sequences, about 10% observed once, and the top ten hold approximately 7%. Time point here: longitudinal time-point 1 (baseline). The source material was PBMCs. Source of these receptors: a male donor with HTLV-1-associated myelopathy (HAM/TSP).

This rearrangement joins TRBV11-3 to TRBJ2-2; tentatively, D is TRBD1 (8 bases). Germline CDR1 reads SGHNT; CDR2 reads YENEEA. The V gene lost 3 bases and the J gene lost 4 bases, with 15 bases spanning the gap. This CDR3 spans 16 amino acids. CDR3 DNA sequence: TGTGCCAGCAGCTTCGGACAGGGCGGGGGCACCGGGGAGCTGTTTTTT. Protein sequence: CASSFGQGGGTGELFF.

This clonotype was seen many times. The chain has TRBV20-1 and TRBJ2-3; TRBD1 aligns across 7 bases. Looked up from germline, CDR1 is DFQATT and CDR2 is SNEGSKA (reference sequence). The length of the CDR3 is 13 residues. After removal of 5 bases from V and 9 bases from J, the junction contained 11 bases not matched to a gene. Here the CDR3 reads CSAPSSGGRTQYF. CDR3 nucleotides: TGCAGTGCTCCTTCATCAGGGGGTCGAACGCAGTATTTT.

This clonotype was detected only a few times. The chain joins TRBV19 to TRBJ1-5, with D perhaps matching TRBD1 (6 bases). Germline V gene sequence: CDR1 LNHDA, CDR2 SQIVND (reference sequence). V was pared by 5 bases and J by 2 bases, with 13 bases between. The CDR3 is 15 amino acids. CDR3: CASSHEGEGNQPQHF. CDR3 sequence (DNA): TGTGCCAGTAGTCATGAGGGGGAGGGCAATCAGCCCCAGCATTTT.

This clonotype came up many times. The rearrangement uses TRBV7-2 and TRBJ1-5; tentative D call: TRBD1 (5 bases). The germline CDR1 and CDR2 sequences are SGHTA and FQGNSA. There are 13 residues in the CDR3. V lost 8 bases, J lost 4 bases, and 12 bases lay in between. The DNA for the CDR3 is TGTGCCAGCGGTGTACGGGGGAATCAGCCCCAGCATTTT. It specifies CASGVRGNQPQHF.